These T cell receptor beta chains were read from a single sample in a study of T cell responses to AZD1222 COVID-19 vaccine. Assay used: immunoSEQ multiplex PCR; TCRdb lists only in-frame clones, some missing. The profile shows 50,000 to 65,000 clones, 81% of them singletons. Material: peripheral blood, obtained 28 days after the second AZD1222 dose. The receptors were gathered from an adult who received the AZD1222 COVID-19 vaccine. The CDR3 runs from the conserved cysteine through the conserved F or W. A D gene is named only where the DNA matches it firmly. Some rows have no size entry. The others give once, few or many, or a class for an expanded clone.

CDR3 DNA: TGTGCCAGCAGTTACTCGATGACCCAGTACTTC; CDR3 protein: CASSYSMTQYF; D gene: .; J gene: TRBJ2-5; clone size: .; V gene: TRBV6-2/TRBV6-3
CDR3 DNA: TGTGCCAGCAGCCAAAAGCGAAGAATAAGGACTAGCGATGGAGGGGAGCAGTACTTC; CDR3 protein: CASSQKRRIRTSDGGEQYF; D gene: TRBD2; J gene: TRBJ2-7; clone size: .; V gene: TRBV3-1/TRBV3-2
CDR3 DNA: TGCGCCAGCACTCCAGCAGACTCCCTTTCCCGGGATGCTTTCTTT; CDR3 protein: CASTPADSLSRDAFF; D gene: .; J gene: TRBJ1-1; clone size: .; V gene: TRBV5-1
CDR3 DNA: TGTGCCAGCAGTGTCGACGGGGAATCACCCCTCCACTTT; CDR3 protein: CASSVDGESPLHF; D gene: .; J gene: TRBJ1-6; clone size: .; V gene: TRBV11-1
CDR3 DNA: TGTGCCAGCAGCTTAGACGTTGGGGGACACTATGGCTACACCTTC; CDR3 protein: CASSLDVGGHYGYTF; D gene: .; J gene: TRBJ1-2; clone size: .; V gene: TRBV7-2
CDR3 DNA: TGCAGCGTTGAGGGCAGATTGAACACTGAAGCTTTCTTT; CDR3 protein: CSVEGRLNTEAFF; D gene: .; J gene: TRBJ1-1; clone size: few; V gene: TRBV29-1
CDR3 DNA: TGTGCCATCAGACCCGGGACCCCGAACACTGAAGCTTTCTTT; CDR3 protein: CAIRPGTPNTEAFF; D gene: .; J gene: TRBJ1-1; clone size: few; V gene: TRBV10-3
CDR3 DNA: TGCGCCAGCAGCTTGGTCGCCTGGGGAACAGATACGCAGTATTTT; CDR3 protein: CASSLVAWGTDTQYF; D gene: .; J gene: TRBJ2-3; clone size: .; V gene: TRBV5-1
CDR3 DNA: TGTGCCAGCAGTTCTAAAGCGGTGGCCGAGCAGTACTTC; CDR3 protein: CASSSKAVAEQYF; D gene: .; J gene: TRBJ2-7; clone size: .; V gene: TRBV6-5
CDR3 DNA: TGCAGCGTTGATAAACCCAATAGGGATGGCTACACCTTC; CDR3 protein: CSVDKPNRDGYTF; D gene: .; J gene: TRBJ1-2; clone size: .; V gene: TRBV29-1
CDR3 DNA: TGTGCCTGGAGTGGGGCTAGCGGGAGCGGCTACAATGAGCAGTTCTTC; CDR3 protein: CAWSGASGSGYNEQFF; D gene: TRBD2; J gene: TRBJ2-1; clone size: .; V gene: TRBV30
CDR3 DNA: TGTGCCAGCAGCGTCTCTAGCTACGAGCAGTACTTC; CDR3 protein: CASSVSSYEQYF; D gene: .; J gene: TRBJ2-7; clone size: .; V gene: TRBV6-2/TRBV6-3
CDR3 DNA: TGTGCCAGCAGCCCAGAAAGACTAGCGGCCGCCTACGAGCAGTACTTC; CDR3 protein: CASSPERLAAAYEQYF; D gene: TRBD2; J gene: TRBJ2-7; clone size: .; V gene: TRBV7-2
CDR3 DNA: TGTGCCAGCAGTTGGACAGGGGCCCTAGATCAGCCCCAGCATTTT; CDR3 protein: CASSWTGALDQPQHF; D gene: TRBD1; J gene: TRBJ1-5; clone size: .; V gene: TRBV6-5
CDR3 DNA: TGTGCCAGCGGAGGGGGTGGGTCAGACGAGCAGTACTTC; CDR3 protein: CASGGGGSDEQYF; D gene: .; J gene: TRBJ2-7; clone size: .; V gene: TRBV28
CDR3 DNA: TGTGCCAGCAGTTACTCCTTCGGGGCGGCCTACGAGCAGTACTTC; CDR3 protein: CASSYSFGAAYEQYF; D gene: .; J gene: TRBJ2-7; clone size: .; V gene: TRBV6-5
CDR3 DNA: TGCAGCGTTTTAGCTGCCGAGCAGTTCTTC; CDR3 protein: CSVLAAEQFF; D gene: .; J gene: TRBJ2-1; clone size: .; V gene: TRBV29-1
CDR3 DNA: TGCGCCAGCAGCCAACCCGGGACGGTGAACACTGAAGCTTTCTTT; CDR3 protein: CASSQPGTVNTEAFF; D gene: .; J gene: TRBJ1-1; clone size: .; V gene: TRBV4-3
CDR3 DNA: TGTGCCAGCAGCGTAGATGGAGCGGGGGTCGGTACCGGGGAGCTGTTTTTT; CDR3 protein: CASSVDGAGVGTGELFF; D gene: TRBD2; J gene: TRBJ2-2; clone size: .; V gene: TRBV9
CDR3 DNA: TGCAGCGTTGAAGGGCAGGGGCATGGCTACACCTTC; CDR3 protein: CSVEGQGHGYTF; D gene: .; J gene: TRBJ1-2; clone size: once; V gene: TRBV29-1
CDR3 DNA: TGTGCCAGCACTACTAGCGGCTACAATGAGCAGTTCTTC; CDR3 protein: CASTTSGYNEQFF; D gene: TRBD2; J gene: TRBJ2-1; clone size: .; V gene: TRBV12-3/TRBV12-4
CDR3 DNA: TGTGCCAGCAGTGAGACAGGGGATACAGATACGCAGTATTTT; CDR3 protein: CASSETGDTDTQYF; D gene: TRBD1; J gene: TRBJ2-3; clone size: .; V gene: TRBV6-4
CDR3 DNA: TGTGCCAGCAGCCTCACCGGGACTAGGGTAGATACGCAGTATTTT; CDR3 protein: CASSLTGTRVDTQYF; D gene: TRBD2; J gene: TRBJ2-3; clone size: .; V gene: TRBV4-2
CDR3 DNA: TGTGCCAGCAGCCCCCGAGAGGCGACCTATGGCTACACCTTC; CDR3 protein: CASSPREATYGYTF; D gene: .; J gene: TRBJ1-2; clone size: few; V gene: TRBV11-2
CDR3 DNA: TGTGCCATCAGTGAGTCGACGGCAGGGAGGAATGAGCAGTTCTTC; CDR3 protein: CAISESTAGRNEQFF; D gene: .; J gene: TRBJ2-1; clone size: few; V gene: TRBV10-3
CDR3 DNA: TGTGCCTGGAGCATCGCCGGCAACGGACGTCAGCCCCAGCATTTT; CDR3 protein: CAWSIAGNGRQPQHF; D gene: .; J gene: TRBJ1-5; clone size: .; V gene: TRBV30
CDR3 DNA: TGCGCCAGCAGTGACGTCGGGACTAGCGGGAAGGAGTTCTTC; CDR3 protein: CASSDVGTSGKEFF; D gene: TRBD2; J gene: TRBJ2-1; clone size: .; V gene: TRBV10-2
CDR3 DNA: TGTGCCAGCAGTTACTCACAGTCCTCGTTCTACGAGCAGTACTTC; CDR3 protein: CASSYSQSSFYEQYF; D gene: .; J gene: TRBJ2-7; clone size: .; V gene: TRBV6-5
CDR3 DNA: TGTGCCAGCACCTACGGCCCAGGGACAGGGGGCTCCTACAATGAGCAGTTCTTC; CDR3 protein: CASTYGPGTGGSYNEQFF; D gene: TRBD1; J gene: TRBJ2-1; clone size: .; V gene: TRBV27
CDR3 DNA: TGTGCCAGCAGCTTAAAACTATCCCAGACGGGCAATGAGCAGTTCTTC; CDR3 protein: CASSLKLSQTGNEQFF; D gene: .; J gene: TRBJ2-1; clone size: .; V gene: TRBV7-2
CDR3 DNA: TGTGCCAGCAGGGCCATCGGAAACGGGGAGCTGTTTTTT; CDR3 protein: CASRAIGNGELFF; D gene: .; J gene: TRBJ2-2; clone size: .; V gene: TRBV6-5
CDR3 DNA: TGTGCCAGCAGTGGGCAGGGCAGCGAGCAGTACTTC; CDR3 protein: CASSGQGSEQYF; D gene: .; J gene: TRBJ2-7; clone size: .; V gene: TRBV2